Listed here are 9 T cell receptor beta chains from one sample, sequenced in a study of T-cell memory formation after mild COVID-19. In TCRdb, the 5' RACE reads were re-called with MiXCR into one record per CDR3 protein. The table lists 250,000 to 350,000 distinct CDR3 sequences, approximately 15% of them singletons. Sequenced input: PBMCs or a T cell subset sorted from them (not recorded which). These receptors were obtained from a man between 18 and 29 years old who had mild COVID-19 (a few samples of this study predate the infection). Cell type and time point are not known.

At least ten counts were recorded for this clonotype. The CDR3 sequence: CASSGISLAGSPYNEQFF. CDR3 nucleotide sequence: TGCGCCAGCAGCGGAATATCCCTAGCGGGCTCCCCCTACAATGAGCAGTTCTTC. The chain recombines TRBV5-1 with TRBJ2-1, with 8 bases identical to TRBD2. Germline CDR1 SGHRS, CDR2 YFSETQ. The CDR3 spans 18 residues. The V segment lost 4 bases and the J segment 2 bases; nucleotides outside the gene matches: 14.

This chain links TRBV6-6 with TRBJ2-3; D is perhaps TRBD2 (5 bases). Per germline, CDR1 MNHNY and CDR2 SVGAGI (reference sequence). Trimming pared 8 bases from V and 7 bases from J, leaving 13 bases between. The CDR3 loop spans 12 amino acids. The CDR3 sequence: CASSRVENTQYF. DNA of the CDR3: TGTGCCAGCTCGAGGGTTGAGAATACGCAGTATTTT.

This clonotype showed up just a few times. The chain joins TRBV6-2 or TRBV6-3 to TRBJ1-1; D is uncertain. Trimming shortened V by 6 bases and J by 3 bases, and 8 bases separated the two germline ends. CDR1 is MNHEY, CDR2 SVGEGT, per germline. The CDR3 runs 12 residues. CDR3 in amino acids: CASSVRDTEAFF. The DNA for the CDR3 is TGTGCCAGCAGCGTGCGAGACACTGAAGCTTTCTTT.

This clonotype was picked up a small number of times. The chain carries TRBV6-2 or TRBV6-3 and TRBJ1-2, with D possibly TRBD1 on 5 matching bases. The germline CDR1 and CDR2 sequences are MNHEY and SVGEGT. There are 17 residues in the CDR3. The V end was cut by 0 bases, the J end by 4 bases, with 18 bases between. The chain's CDR3 is CASSYSRRSLGRYGYTF. The DNA for the CDR3 is TGTGCCAGCAGTTACTCTCGTCGGTCATTGGGGCGCTATGGCTACACCTTC.

This clonotype showed up just a few times. V and J are TRBV4-3 and TRBJ2-2; D ambiguous. Trimming took off 1 base at V and 4 bases at J, with 16 bases between the two ends. The CDR3 covers 17 residues. Germline assignment: CDR1 LGHNA and CDR2 YSLEER. The CDR3 DNA is TGCGCCAGCAGCCAAGGGCAATCGTCCCCGAGCACCGGGGAGCTGTTTTTT. Translating gives CASSQGQSSPSTGELFF.

There are a few counts of this clonotype. The gene calls are TRBV3-1 and TRBJ2-5; perhaps TRBD2 as D (6 bases). Trimming shortened V by 4 bases and J by 7 bases, and 10 bases separated the two germline ends. The CDR3 contains 12 residues. Germline V lookup: CDR1 LGHDT, CDR2 YNNKEL (reference sequence). The CDR3 spells CASSPQRATQYF. The CDR3 DNA is TGTGCCAGCAGCCCCCAGCGGGCGACCCAGTACTTC.

The chain links TRBV5-5 to TRBJ2-5; 9 bases are a match to TRBD2. The CDR3 sequence is 16 residues long. Germline V gives CDR1 SGHKS, CDR2 YYEKEE (reference sequence). The junction had 8 bases not matched to a gene; V was cut back by 4 bases and J by 1 base. Here the CDR3 reads CASSLLRAGGQETQYF. As DNA, the CDR3 is TGTGCCAGCAGCCTTCTTAGAGCGGGGGGCCAAGAGACCCAGTACTTC.

The CDR3 nucleotides are TGTGCCAGCAGACTACGGACAGTCTCCTACGAGCAGTACTTC. Translating gives CASRLRTVSYEQYF. J is TRBJ2-7 and V is TRBV6-5, with a weak D call TRBD1 (6 bases). This CDR3 spans 14 amino acids. CDR1 and CDR2 from the germline V gene are MNHEY and SVGAGI. The V end was cut by 6 bases, the J end by 0 bases, with 12 bases between.

This clonotype was detected a few times. This rearrangement joins TRBV10-1 to TRBJ2-3; perhaps TRBD2 as D (6 bases). The V gene lost 4 bases and the J gene lost 0 bases, with 11 bases spanning the gap. There are 15 residues in the CDR3. Germline V gene lookup returns CDR1 WNHNN and CDR2 SYGVQD (reference sequence). The CDR3 DNA sequence: TGCGCCAGCAGTGTACGGAGGGAGAGCACAGATACGCAGTATTTT. It specifies CASSVRRESTDTQYF.